This T cell receptor beta chain was found in a study of blood T cells in healthy people across ages. Regarding the study as a whole: Researchers deemed the diversity estimates from one million T cells underestimates.

Primed by a sample-barcoded 5' primer and a J-beta primer mix, a second PCR proceeded for roughly 6 to 12 cycles. TCRdb processed the 5' RACE reads anew with MiXCR; each CDR3 protein has one entry. The data show approximately 600,000 distinct CDR3 sequences, about 54% seen once. With regard to this clonotype: Antigen unknown.

This CDR3 region has 17 residues. V shed 0 bases and J 5 bases; nucleotides not matched to a gene: 10. Germline lookup yields CDR1 MGHRA and CDR2 YSYEKL. This chain uses TRBV4-1 with TRBJ1-2; 9 bases are a match to TRBD1. The sequence came from a man between 60 and 75 years old in good health. Sequenced: blood. CDR3 region: CASSQEVPYGTGYGYTF. The CDR3 nucleotides are TGCGCCAGCAGCCAAGAAGTCCCGTACGGGACAGGGTATGGCTACACCTTC.